These 23 T cell receptor beta chains were sequenced from one sample in a study of blood T cells in healthy people across ages. Alongside a J-beta primer mix, a sample-barcoded 5' primer served in a second PCR lasting about 6 to 11 cycles. TCRdb reprocessed the 5' RACE reads via MiXCR and lists one record per CDR3 protein. The table lists about 780,000 distinct CDR3 sequences, less than 60% of them singletons. The sample was blood. The receptors come from a man at least 80 years old in good health.

J is TRBJ2-1 and V is TRBV28, with TRBD2 matching 9 bases. The CDR3 has 14 amino acids. V shed 7 bases, J shed 4 bases, and the junction held 5 bases outside the gene matches. The V gene's germline CDR1 is MDHEN and CDR2 SYDVKM. DNA of the CDR3: TGTGCCAGCATGATAGCGGGAGCATACAATGAGCAGTTCTTC. Its translation: CASMIAGAYNEQFF. Complete variable domain (other parts from reference TRBV28 and TRBJ2-1): DVKVTQSSRYLVKRTGEKVFLECVQDMDHENMFWYRQDPGLGLRLIYFSYDVKMKEKGDIPEGYSVSREKKERFSLILESASTNQTSMYLCASMIAGAYNEQFFGPGTRLTVL.

This clonotype occurred a few times. This chain uses TRBV7-2 with TRBJ2-5; the match to TRBD2 covers 8 bases. CDR3 length: 16 residues. The germline V gene encodes CDR1 SGHTA and CDR2 FQGNSA. After removal of 3 bases from V and 7 bases from J, the junction contained 13 bases not matched to a gene. The DNA of the CDR3 is TGTGCCAGCAGCTTGGGCGTCGCGGGGGGAGAAAGGACCCAGTACTTC. Translating gives CASSLGVAGGERTQYF.

Turning to this clonotype: This sequence may be a read error, since a much larger clone differs from it by one base. This rearrangement joins TRBV29-1 to TRBJ2-7; 8 positions agree with TRBD2. This CDR3 region has 14 residues. CDR1 is SQVTM, CDR2 ANQGSEA, per germline. V gave up 3 bases and J gave up 7 bases; unmatched junction bases: 11. This CDR3 reads CSVEGPGLVNEQYF. As DNA, the CDR3 is TGCAGCGTTGAGGGACCGGGACTAGTGAATGAGCAGTACTTC.

This clonotype was counted at least ten times. This chain connects TRBV29-1 to TRBJ2-3; D is unclear. Germline CDR1 and CDR2: SQVTM and ANQGSEA. V was trimmed by 1 base and J by 7 bases, leaving 6 bases between them. The CDR3 has 11 amino acids. CDR3 bases: TGCAGCGTTGAAGTGTCTTATACGCAGTATTTT. Its protein is CSVEVSYTQYF.

V usage is TRBV6-1 and J usage is TRBJ1-2; no firm D call. The V end was cut by 1 base, the J end by 0 bases, with 9 bases between. The CDR3 length is 15 residues. In germline, CDR1 is MNHNS, CDR2 SASEGT. CDR3 in amino acids: CASSEGRKANYGYTF. The CDR3 DNA reads TGTGCCAGCAGTGAAGGACGGAAGGCTAACTATGGCTACACCTTC.

V usage is TRBV29-1 and J usage is TRBJ2-2; no definite D call. This CDR3 is built from 13 residues. V was shortened by 4 bases and J by 4 bases, with 10 bases between the two germline ends. Looked up from germline, CDR1 is SQVTM and CDR2 is ANQGSEA. CDR3 residues: CSVGAATTGELFF. CDR3 DNA: TGCAGCGTTGGGGCAGCTACCACCGGGGAGCTGTTTTTT.

This clonotype was recorded a few times. This chain links TRBV20-1 with TRBJ2-3, with a weak D call TRBD2 (6 bases). The V gene's germline CDR1 is DFQATT and CDR2 SNEGSKA (reference sequence). Trimming stripped 5 bases from V and 3 bases from J, with 15 bases between. CDR3 size: 14 residues. CDR3: CSAPPWRETDTQYF. The CDR3 coding sequence is TGCAGTGCTCCACCGTGGAGGGAGACAGATACGCAGTATTTT.

This clonotype was seen only a few times. The chain joins TRBV24-1 to TRBJ2-3; D is uncertain. The CDR3 loop spans 14 amino acids. V was pared by 5 bases and J by 3 bases, with 11 bases between. Germline V gene sequence: CDR1 KGHDR, CDR2 SFDVKD. CDR3 sequence: CATSAGRRTDTQYF. CDR3 nucleotides: TGTGCCACCAGTGCTGGCAGGAGAACAGATACGCAGTATTTT.

This chain joins TRBV7-2 and TRBJ1-6; the D is unclear. CDR1 and CDR2 from the germline V gene are SGHTA and FQGNSA. The CDR3 extends over 13 amino acids. Trimming pared 5 bases from V and 11 bases from J, leaving 13 bases between. In DNA form, the CDR3 reads TGTGCCAGCAGCCTAAAACAAGGTGCACCCCTCCACTTT. Amino acid sequence: CASSLKQGAPLHF.

The chain carries TRBV7-2 and TRBJ2-2; 12 bases match TRBD2. Germline V gives CDR1 SGHTA, CDR2 FQGNSA. This CDR3 contains 16 residues. V was clipped by 7 bases and J by 1 base; unmatched bases: 4. The CDR3 nucleotides are TGTGCCAGCAACAGGGGACTAGCGGGGAACACCGGGGAGCTGTTTTTT. It yields the protein CASNRGLAGNTGELFF. The full variable domain, its missing parts supplied by reference TRBV7-2 and TRBJ2-2, is GAGVSQSPSNKVTEKGKDVELRCDPISGHTALYWYRQSLGQGLEFLIYFQGNSAPDKSGLPSDRFSAERTGGSVSTLTIQRTQQEDSAVYLCASNRGLAGNTGELFFGEGSRLTVL.

This rearrangement joins TRBV20-1 to TRBJ1-6; D unclear. In germline, CDR1 is DFQATT, CDR2 SNEGSKA (reference sequence). The V end was cut by 6 bases, the J end by 6 bases, with 18 bases between. This CDR3 has 15 residues. The CDR3, as DNA: TGCAGTGCCCCCGTGGGCGGAGACCTTAATTCACCCCTCCACTTT. This encodes CSAPVGGDLNSPLHF.

This clonotype was observed a few times. The rearrangement joins TRBV29-1 to TRBJ2-1; 11 bases are a match to TRBD2. Germline V lookup: CDR1 SQVTM, CDR2 ANQGSEA. CDR3 length: 14 amino acids. Unmatched junction bases numbered 8, after V lost 7 bases and J lost 6 bases. The CDR3, as DNA: TGCAGCGCCTCCACTAGCGGGAGTATCAATGAGCAGTTCTTC. Translated, it gives CSASTSGSINEQFF.

This chain uses TRBV7-2 with TRBJ2-3; the D gene is possibly TRBD1 (6 bases). Germline CDR1 and CDR2: SGHTA and FQGNSA. Trimming shortened V by 0 bases and J by 0 bases, and 13 bases separated the two germline ends. The CDR3 totals 17 residues. CDR3 region: CASSLARSGHSTDTQYF. The CDR3 nucleotides read TGTGCCAGCAGCTTAGCCCGATCGGGACATAGCACAGATACGCAGTATTTT. The entire variable domain, with the rest obtained from reference TRBV7-2 and TRBJ2-3, is as follows: GAGVSQSPSNKVTEKGKDVELRCDPISGHTALYWYRQSLGQGLEFLIYFQGNSAPDKSGLPSDRFSAERTGGSVSTLTIQRTQQEDSAVYLCASSLARSGHSTDTQYFGPGTRLTVL.

This chain uses TRBV7-8 with TRBJ2-4; TRBD2 aligns across 9 bases. CDR1 is SGHVS and CDR2 is FQNEAQ in the germline V gene. This CDR3 is 15 amino acids long. Trimming at V came to 1 base and at J to 13 bases, leaving 11 bases not matched to a gene. CDR3 loop: CASSLGAGGLNGQYF. The CDR3 DNA is TGTGCCAGCAGCTTAGGAGCGGGAGGTTTGAATGGGCAGTACTTC.

The J gene is TRBJ2-7, the V gene TRBV2; TRBD2 agrees at 10 bases. Per germline, CDR1 SNHLY and CDR2 FYNNEI. CDR3 length: 15 residues. Trimming removed 6 bases from V and 1 base from J; junction bases left unmatched: 6. The CDR3 spells CASRPIAGGSYEQYF. Here the CDR3 DNA reads TGTGCCAGCAGACCAATAGCGGGAGGATCCTACGAGCAGTACTTC.

This clonotype came up a few times. This chain links TRBV29-1 with TRBJ1-4; D uncertain. Germline V lookup: CDR1 SQVTM, CDR2 ANQGSEA. This CDR3 has 13 amino acids. The germline V and J ends were trimmed by 4 bases and 3 bases, with 9 bases remaining between them. DNA of the CDR3: TGCAGCGTTGGCCGTCAACCTAATGAAAAACTGTTTTTT. Its protein product is CSVGRQPNEKLFF.

The genes are TRBV15 and TRBJ2-7, with 7 nucleotides matching TRBD2. This CDR3 is built from 15 residues. Trimming removed 2 bases from V and 2 bases from J; junction bases left unmatched: 6. The germline gives CDR1 LNHNV, CDR2 YYDKDF (reference sequence). Here the CDR3 DNA reads TGTGCCACCAGCAGAATCCTAGCGGTTACCTACGAGCAGTACTTC. Translated, it gives CATSRILAVTYEQYF.

This clonotype was seen only a few times. The chain joins TRBV20-1 to TRBJ2-7; perhaps TRBD2 as D (6 bases). CDR1 DFQATT and CDR2 SNEGSKA come from the germline V gene (reference sequence). Trimming shortened V by 0 bases and J by 3 bases, and 15 bases separated the two germline ends. The CDR3 length is 15 residues. CDR3 DNA: TGCAGTGCTAGAGAGTCCGTCGCGGAGGGCTACGAGCAGTACTTC. It encodes CSARESVAEGYEQYF.

The sample holds a few counts of this clonotype. This chain joins TRBV5-1 and TRBJ1-2; TRBD1 matches 7 bases. The CDR3 has 13 amino acids. Germline V gene sequence: CDR1 SGHRS, CDR2 YFSETQ. With V trimmed by 4 bases and J by 3 bases, 3 bases remained unmatched. The CDR3 spells CASSVGTDYGYTF. The CDR3 region has the DNA TGCGCCAGCAGCGTGGGGACAGACTATGGCTACACCTTC.

The CDR3 sequence is CASRVTSGRPGADTQYF. CDR3 DNA sequence: TGTGCCAGCAGAGTCACTAGCGGGAGGCCCGGGGCAGATACGCAGTATTTT. V and J are TRBV25-1 and TRBJ2-3, with 12 bases that match TRBD2. The CDR3 is made up of 17 amino acids. In germline, CDR1 is MGHDK, CDR2 SYGVNS. The ends lost 6 bases at V and 4 bases at J; junction bases unmatched: 11.

V usage is TRBV10-3 and J usage is TRBJ2-2; D is uncertain. V gave up 2 bases and J gave up 8 bases, with 3 bases separating them. Germline CDR1 is ENHRY and CDR2 is SYGVKD. The CDR3 consists of 11 residues. The CDR3 here is CAISEMGELFF. The CDR3 nucleotides read TGTGCCATCAGTGAGATGGGGGAGCTGTTTTTT.

This clonotype came up a few times. The chain links TRBV2 to TRBJ2-1, with D perhaps matching TRBD2 (6 bases). Germline V gene sequence: CDR1 SNHLY, CDR2 FYNNEI. The CDR3 has 14 amino acids. V gave up 3 bases and J gave up 7 bases, with 13 bases separating them. This chain's CDR3 is CASSDVGTQNEQFF. The DNA for the CDR3 is TGTGCCAGCAGTGACGTTGGGACTCAAAATGAGCAGTTCTTC.

The chain is built from TRBV12-3 or TRBV12-4 and TRBJ2-4; D gene ambiguous. Trimming left V 6 bases short and J 13 bases short, with 25 bases between. This CDR3 comprises 15 residues. The CDR3 loop is CASRSRKSSYNEQYF. As DNA, the CDR3 is TGTGCCAGCAGATCTAGGAAGAGCTCCTACAATGAGCAGTACTTC.